Each of the 20 T cell receptor beta chains below was sequenced from the same sample in a study of T cell responses to AZD1222 COVID-19 vaccine. TCRdb's table, derived via immunoSEQ multiplex PCR, lists solely in-frame clones and lacks some. The table records 150,000 to 200,000 clones, roughly 92% of them present only once. The sample consisted of peripheral blood, taken 28 days after the second AZD1222 dose. These receptors were collected from an adult who received the AZD1222 COVID-19 vaccine.

The chain combines TRBV5-4 with TRBJ2-7, with D perhaps matching TRBD1 (5 bases). Germline CDR1 and CDR2: SGHNT and YYREEE (reference sequence). The CDR3 consists of 15 residues. The V and J ends lost 1 base and 3 bases respectively, with 14 bases between them. This CDR3 is CASSLNTGSYYEQYF. The CDR3 DNA follows: TGTGCCAGCAGCTTGAACACAGGTTCTTACTACGAGCAGTACTTC.

V usage is TRBV11-1 and J usage is TRBJ1-2, with D perhaps TRBD1 (5 bases). Germline CDR1 reads SGHAT; CDR2 reads FQDESV (reference sequence). V was shortened by 3 bases and J by 1 base, with 6 bases between the two germline ends. CDR3 length: 13 residues. CDR3 coding DNA: TGTGCCAGCAGCTTGGGGGGTAACTATGGCTACACCTTC. Translating it yields CASSLGGNYGYTF.

The V and J genes are TRBV3-1 (or the pseudogene TRBV3-2) and TRBJ1-5, with D hard to call. The length of the CDR3 is 14 residues. In germline, CDR1 is LGHDT, CDR2 YNNKEL (reference sequence). V dropped 5 bases and J dropped 2 bases, with 10 bases sitting between them. CDR3 residues: CASSDGVGNQPQHF. DNA of the CDR3: TGTGCCAGCAGCGACGGGGTGGGCAATCAGCCCCAGCATTTT.

This CDR3 reads CASSRDGYQETQYF. The CDR3 DNA is TGCGCCAGCAGTCGGGACGGGTACCAAGAGACCCAGTACTTC. This rearrangement joins TRBV5-1 to TRBJ2-5, with D possibly called TRBD1 or TRBD2 (5 bases each). This CDR3 region has 14 residues. The V gene lost 5 bases and the J gene lost 0 bases, with 11 bases spanning the gap. In germline, CDR1 is SGHRS, CDR2 YFSETQ.

The rearrangement links TRBV27 to TRBJ2-2, with D possibly called TRBD1 or TRBD2 (5 bases each). CDR1 and CDR2 (germline): MNHEY, SMNVEV (reference sequence). This CDR3 has 14 residues. V was shortened by 3 bases and J by 6 bases, with 11 bases between the two germline ends. Written as DNA, the CDR3 is TGTGCCAGCAGTTTCCAGAGAGGGGCCGGGGAGCTGTTTTTT. The encoded protein is CASSFQRGAGELFF.

The V gene is TRBV24-1, the J gene TRBJ1-2; D not certain. The CDR3 loop spans 12 amino acids. CDR1 and CDR2 from the germline V gene are KGHDR and SFDVKD. Between the trimmed V and J ends, which lost 4 bases and 8 bases, there was a span of 10 bases. Here the CDR3 DNA reads TGTGCCACCAGTGACTCCCAGGCGGGCTACACCTTC. This encodes CATSDSQAGYTF.

The count of this clone is one. V usage is TRBV6-5 and J usage is TRBJ1-2, with D tentatively TRBD1 (5 bases). There are 15 residues in the CDR3. The germline V gene encodes CDR1 MNHEY and CDR2 SVGAGI. Deletions cut 6 bases from V and 4 bases from J, with 18 bases between. CDR3 protein: CASRPGQRRLYGYTF. As DNA, the CDR3 is TGTGCCAGCAGACCTGGACAAAGAAGGCTCTATGGCTACACCTTC.

The chain combines TRBV19 with TRBJ1-4; tentative D call: TRBD1 (5 bases). The V gene lost 8 bases and the J gene lost 6 bases, with 16 bases spanning the gap. The CDR3 length is 14 residues. The germline V gene encodes CDR1 LNHDA and CDR2 SQIVND (reference sequence). The CDR3 bases are TGTGCCAGTTCTACGATCAGAGGGGATGAAAAACTGTTTTTT. Translating gives CASSTIRGDEKLFF.

This clone was seen only once. This rearrangement joins TRBV11-2 to TRBJ2-3; 10 bases fit TRBD1. Trimming removed 5 bases from V and 3 bases from J; junction bases left unmatched: 5. Per germline, CDR1 SGHAT and CDR2 FQNNGV. This CDR3 is built from 15 residues. The DNA for the CDR3 is TGTGCCAGCAGCCCAGACAGGGGGCGAACAGATACGCAGTATTTT. It specifies CASSPDRGRTDTQYF.

For this clone: The same CDR3 also results from other DNA sequences found in this sample. The chain couples TRBV5-5 to TRBJ1-5; D possibly corresponds to TRBD1 (6 bases). The CDR3 is 14 residues long. CDR1 is SGHKS and CDR2 is YYEKEE in the germline V gene (reference sequence). The germline V and J ends were trimmed by 3 bases and 3 bases, with 10 bases remaining between them. The CDR3 loop is CASSSTGNNQPQHF. DNA of the CDR3: TGTGCCAGCAGCTCTACAGGGAACAATCAGCCCCAGCATTTT.

The chain links TRBV20-1 to TRBJ2-7; TRBD1 or TRBD2 may be the D gene (5 bases each). Trimming pared 7 bases from V and 3 bases from J, leaving 10 bases between. The germline V gene encodes CDR1 DFQATT and CDR2 SNEGSKA (reference sequence). This CDR3 spans 11 amino acids. CDR3 bases: TGCAGTGTACGGGACCTCTACGAGCAGTACTTC. This translates into CSVRDLYEQYF.

The rearrangement joins TRBV6-1 to TRBJ2-5, with unresolved D. The CDR3 is 15 residues long. Trimming pared 1 base from V and 3 bases from J, leaving 12 bases between. CDR1 is MNHNS, CDR2 SASEGT, per germline. DNA for the CDR3: TGTGCCAGCAGTGAAGAAACGGCAGGCAAAGAGACCCAGTACTTC. This codes for CASSEETAGKETQYF.

The genes are TRBV7-2 and TRBJ2-1; a possible D gene is TRBD2 (6 bases). The CDR3 runs 14 residues. Germline V gene sequence: CDR1 SGHTA, CDR2 FQGNSA. Trimming removed 5 bases at V and 9 bases at J, with 17 bases between. The CDR3 sequence is CASSQDYSRGEQFF. Written as DNA, the CDR3 is TGTGCCAGCAGCCAGGACTACTCCCGGGGTGAGCAGTTCTTC. The full variable domain, with the rest looked up from reference TRBV7-2 and TRBJ2-1, is GAGVSQSPSNKVTEKGKDVELRCDPISGHTALYWYRQSLGQGLEFLIYFQGNSAPDKSGLPSDRFSAERTGGSVSTLTIQRTQQEDSAVYLCASSQDYSRGEQFFGPGTRLTVL.

This sequence joins TRBV7-8 and TRBJ2-3, with TRBD2 as a possible D gene (7 bases). The CDR3 has 14 amino acids. Germline V CDR1 and CDR2: SGHVS, FQNEAQ. V shed 6 bases and J shed 2 bases, with 12 bases lying between them. CDR3 DNA: TGTGCCAGCAGTAGGGCGGGGGCCACAGATACGCAGTATTTT. Its translation: CASSRAGATDTQYF.

The V gene is TRBV6-2 or TRBV6-3, the J gene TRBJ1-1; TRBD1 is a possible D gene (5 bases). The CDR3 consists of 12 residues. The germline gives CDR1 MNHEY, CDR2 SVGEGT. V lost 4 bases and J lost 4, with 7 bases in between. The CDR3 DNA follows: TGTGCCAGCAGTTGGAGGGGCACTGAAGCTTTCTTT. Residues: CASSWRGTEAFF.

The chain employs TRBV4-2 and TRBJ2-7; perhaps TRBD2 as D (5 bases). This CDR3 contains 15 residues. V gave up 4 bases and J gave up 0 bases, with 13 bases separating them. Per germline, CDR1 LGHNA and CDR2 YNFKEQ. The CDR3 loop reads CASSPGLGFSYEQYF. CDR3 coding DNA: TGTGCCAGCAGCCCTGGACTTGGGTTCTCCTACGAGCAGTACTTC.

On this clone itself: Other DNA sequences in this sample translate to the same CDR3. The V and J genes are TRBV5-1 and TRBJ1-1; possible D gene TRBD1, 5 bases. Germline V gene data show CDR1 as SGHRS and CDR2 as YFSETQ. The V gene lost 4 bases and the J gene lost 4 bases, with 11 bases spanning the gap. This CDR3 region has 13 residues. In DNA form, the CDR3 reads TGCGCCAGCAGCCCCTCGGGGGGCACTGAAGCTTTCTTT. The encoded protein is CASSPSGGTEAFF.

This chain joins TRBV18 and TRBJ2-7; 7 nucleotides align to TRBD1. Germline CDR1 is KGHSH and CDR2 is LQKENI. The CDR3 is 15 amino acids. Germline trimming cut 1 base from V and 3 bases from J; bases unmatched to any gene: 6. The CDR3 loop reads CASSPQGTAYYEQYF. Written as DNA, the CDR3 is TGTGCCAGCTCACCACAAGGGACAGCTTACTACGAGCAGTACTTC.

The V call is TRBV7-6, the J call TRBJ1-6; 7 nucleotides match TRBD1. Germline V gene sequence: CDR1 SGHVS, CDR2 FNYEAQ. Trimming took 5 bases from V and 8 from J; bases not matched to a gene: 6. This CDR3 has 14 amino acids. Written as DNA, the CDR3 is TGTGCCAGCAGCGCGGGACAGAGTCATTCACCCCTCCACTTT. It translates to CASSAGQSHSPLHF.

The gene calls are TRBV2 and TRBJ2-2, with TRBD1 matching over 8 bases. The junction had 0 bases not matched to a gene; V was cut back by 6 bases and J by 0 bases. CDR1 is SNHLY and CDR2 is FYNNEI in the germline V gene. The CDR3 covers 14 residues. CDR3 loop: CASRGQANTGELFF. In nucleotides, the CDR3 is TGTGCCAGCAGGGGACAGGCGAACACCGGGGAGCTGTTTTTT.